Here is one TCR beta chain with its context. The sample is drawn from a study of blood T cell repertoires in COVID-19. Across the whole study: COVID-19 samples, acute and convalescent, were from the United States, Italy and Spain.

This CDR3 contains 16 residues. Trimming took 2 bases from V and 3 from J; bases not matched to a gene: 6. The germline gives CDR1 MNHEY, CDR2 SVGEGT. Produced via immunoSEQ multiplex PCR; TCRdb's table is partial and in-frame only. The table records 84,000 or so clones, around four fifths of them present only once. The gene calls are TRBV6-2 or TRBV6-3 and TRBJ2-1; 8 bases match TRBD1. The sequenced sample was peripheral blood. This receptor was taken from a woman in her 70s with active or convalescent COVID-19. DNA of the CDR3: TGTGCCAGCAGTTACGGCTCGGGACAGGTCTACAATGAGCAGTTCTTC. Translation: CASSYGSGQVYNEQFF.